Each of the 18 T cell receptor beta chains below was sequenced from the same sample in a study of CD8+CD57+ T cells in acquired aplastic anemia. Genomic DNA provided the template from which TCR beta VDJ and CDR3 profiles were obtained. TCRdb independently ran MiXCR on the reads; one entry per CDR3 protein. The table has a few hundred thousand distinct CDR3 sequences, 65% to 80% seen once. The sequenced sample consisted of sorted CD4+, CD8+, or CD8+CD57+ T cells (not recorded which) from PBMCs. The receptors shown here come from a human donor in good health, serving as a control.

The chain employs TRBV9 and TRBJ1-2; 10 bases are a match to TRBD1. Germline lookup yields CDR1 SGDLS and CDR2 YYNGEE. V shed 3 bases and J 12 bases; nucleotides not matched to a gene: 14. CDR3 length equals 15 residues. The CDR3 DNA is TGTGCCAGCAGCGCGGAGACAGGGGGCGCATCTGGAAACACCTTC. Translated: CASSAETGGASGNTF.

A remark on this clonotype: At one end the junction does not follow the germline gene, possibly because of a read error. The chain combines TRBV2 with TRBJ2-5, with D possibly being TRBD1 or TRBD2 (5 bases each). This CDR3 is 12 amino acids long. Germline CDR1 reads SNHLY; CDR2 reads FYNNEI. The CDR3 is CASSAGSKTKYF. The CDR3 DNA is TGTGCCAGCAGTGCAGGGAGCAAGACCAAATATTTT.

As regards this clonotype: The junction does not match germline at one end; this may be a read error. The chain carries TRBV2 and TRBJ1-2; D not resolved. Looked up from germline, CDR1 is SNHLY and CDR2 is FYNNEI. The CDR3 spans 12 residues. This CDR3 reads CASSVQGDGLFF. CDR3 nucleotides: TGTGCCAGCAGTGTACAAGGAGATGGCTTGTTTTTT.

A remark on this clonotype: This may come from a read error, since a much larger clone is one base off. This sequence joins TRBV4-1 and TRBJ2-5; unclear D gene. The CDR3 has 17 amino acids. Germline V gene sequence: CDR1 MGHRA, CDR2 YSYEKL. CDR3 bases: TGTGCCAGCAGCCAACCCCTTCGAGGTGTTCCACAAGGGACCCAGTACTTC. Protein product: CASSQPLRGVPQGTQYF.

V and J are TRBV6-2 or TRBV6-3 and TRBJ1-1; D is possibly TRBD1 (5 bases). The germline V and J ends were trimmed by 2 bases and 7 bases, with 14 bases remaining between them. The CDR3 spans 14 residues. Germline CDR1 and CDR2: MNHEY and SVGEGT. CDR3 sequence: CASSYGPGDGEAFF. For the CDR3, the DNA is TGTGCCAGCAGTTACGGTCCGGGGGATGGTGAAGCTTTCTTT.

This clonotype was observed a single time. A read error may be the cause here, since a much bigger clone is one base away. This chain links TRBV7-2 with TRBJ2-1; D is uncertain. The CDR3 consists of 14 residues. CDR1 is SGHTA and CDR2 is FQGNSA in the germline V gene. Between the trimmed V and J ends, which lost 5 bases and 9 bases, there was a span of 17 bases. The CDR3 DNA follows: TGTGCCAGCAGCCTAGGGTACCCCATAAGTGAGCAGTTCTTC. Translated, it gives CASSLGYPISEQFF.

The chain is built from TRBV20-1 and TRBJ2-2; tentative D call: TRBD2 (5 bases). Trimming removed 5 bases at V and 0 bases at J, with 10 bases between. The CDR3 loop spans 14 amino acids. Germline V gene lookup returns CDR1 DFQATT and CDR2 SNEGSKA (reference sequence). CDR3 amino acids: CSAPPGTNTGELFF. The CDR3 coding sequence is TGCAGTGCTCCCCCGGGGACGAACACCGGGGAGCTGTTTTTT.

Turning to this clonotype: A read error may account for a junction end that differs from germline. The V and J genes are TRBV9 and TRBJ2-3; D uncertain. Germline V gene sequence: CDR1 SGDLS, CDR2 YYNGEE. The CDR3 is made up of 13 amino acids. Written as DNA, the CDR3 is TGTGCCAGCAGCGAAGGCCTCACGAGGACCTTGCAGTTT. As protein: CASSEGLTRTLQF.

This clonotype was seen at least ten times. The gene calls are TRBV12-3 or TRBV12-4 and TRBJ2-7; no clear D. The CDR3 contains 15 residues. The V end lost 1 base, the J end lost 3 bases, and 13 bases lay between the germline ends. CDR3 in DNA: TGTGCCAGCAGTTTAGGTCAGGAATTAGTCTACGAGCAGTACTTC. This translates into CASSLGQELVYEQYF.

The rearrangement uses TRBV7-9 and TRBJ1-6, with D possibly matching TRBD1 (6 bases). The CDR3 is 15 amino acids. Trimming removed 6 bases from V and 12 bases from J, with 21 bases in between. The V gene's germline CDR1 is SEHNR and CDR2 FQNEAQ (reference sequence). The CDR3 spells CASSTGQLYNQPLHF. The CDR3 DNA sequence: TGTGCCAGCAGTACAGGACAGCTCTACAATCAACCCCTCCACTTT.

The chain joins TRBV9 to TRBJ2-7; D possibly corresponds to TRBD2 (7 bases). This CDR3 comprises 15 residues. The germline V gene encodes CDR1 SGDLS and CDR2 YYNGEE. V gave up 4 bases and J gave up 8 bases, with 22 bases separating them. CDR3 DNA sequence: TGTGCCAGCAGCACCAACGGGGGGCCTCAGCCCCAGCAGTACTTC. Translation: CASSTNGGPQPQQYF. The entire variable domain, with the rest obtained from reference TRBV9 and TRBJ2-7, is as follows: DSGVTQTPKHLITATGQRVTLRCSPRSGDLSVYWYQQSLDQGLQFLIQYYNGEERAKGNILERFSAQQFPDLHSELNLSSLELGDSALYFCASSTNGGPQPQQYFGPGTRLTVT.

Of note for this clonotype: A much larger clonotype is one base distant, so this may be a read error. V gene TRBV5-1 combines with J gene TRBJ2-1; 7 bases map to TRBD2. Germline lookup yields CDR1 SGHRS and CDR2 YFSETQ. The CDR3 totals 15 residues. This chain's CDR3 is CASNLGGGSYNEQFF. CDR3 in DNA: TGTGCCAGCAACTTAGGCGGGGGCTCCTACAATGAGCAGTTCTTC.

This chain joins TRBV10-2 and TRBJ2-3; 9 bases are a match to TRBD2. Germline CDR1 WSHSY, CDR2 SAAADI. Trimming took 3 bases from V and 6 from J; bases not matched to a gene: 4. The length of the CDR3 is 14 residues. The chain's CDR3 is CASSDSGGSDTQYF. The CDR3 DNA is TGCGCCAGCAGTGATAGCGGGGGATCTGATACGCAGTATTTT.

This chain connects TRBV20-1 to TRBJ1-1; no reliable D call. Germline-derived CDR1 and CDR2 are DFQATT and SNEGSKA (reference sequence). The CDR3 runs to 13 residues. Trimming cost V 7 bases and J 9 bases, with 21 bases left between them. CDR3 nucleotide sequence: TGCAGTGGCCCAAGCGGGAACCGCAATAAAGCTTTCTTT. This encodes CSGPSGNRNKAFF.

This clonotype has at least ten counts. The V call is TRBV12-5, the J call TRBJ1-1; TRBD1 aligns across 10 bases. From germline, CDR1 is LGHNT and CDR2 FRNRAP. The junction had 3 bases not matched to a gene; V was cut back by 5 bases and J by 0 bases. The length of the CDR3 is 15 residues. CDR3 protein: CASGRGQGMNTEAFF. CDR3 sequence (DNA): TGTGCTAGTGGTCGGGGACAGGGGATGAACACTGAAGCTTTCTTT.

The V gene is TRBV24-1, the J gene TRBJ2-5; TRBD1 matches at 8 bases. The CDR3 is 15 amino acids. V shed 1 base and J 4 bases; nucleotides not matched to a gene: 4. Germline V gene data show CDR1 as KGHDR and CDR2 as SFDVKD. The CDR3 reads CATSDFSQGAETQYF. The DNA of the CDR3 is TGTGCCACCAGTGATTTCTCCCAGGGGGCAGAGACCCAGTACTTC.

The sample holds many counts of this clonotype. The rearrangement links TRBV19 to TRBJ2-6; possible D gene TRBD1, 6 bases. V dropped 3 bases and J dropped 3 bases, with 15 bases sitting between them. Germline CDR1 reads LNHDA; CDR2 reads SQIVND (reference sequence). The length of the CDR3 is 17 residues. The CDR3 coding sequence is TGTGCCAGTAGTATGGGGGCAGGGTACGGTGGGGCCAACGTCCTGACTTTC. Protein product: CASSMGAGYGGANVLTF.

This rearrangement joins TRBV6-6 to TRBJ1-1; tentative D call: TRBD1 (6 bases). This CDR3 has 16 amino acids. CDR1 and CDR2 from the germline V gene are MNHNY and SVGAGI (reference sequence). The V gene lost 7 bases and the J gene lost 5 bases, with 23 bases spanning the gap. The CDR3 DNA follows: TGTGCCAGCAAAGTTGTAATCGGGGGGGGCGGAACTGAAGCTTTCTTT. It encodes CASKVVIGGGGTEAFF.